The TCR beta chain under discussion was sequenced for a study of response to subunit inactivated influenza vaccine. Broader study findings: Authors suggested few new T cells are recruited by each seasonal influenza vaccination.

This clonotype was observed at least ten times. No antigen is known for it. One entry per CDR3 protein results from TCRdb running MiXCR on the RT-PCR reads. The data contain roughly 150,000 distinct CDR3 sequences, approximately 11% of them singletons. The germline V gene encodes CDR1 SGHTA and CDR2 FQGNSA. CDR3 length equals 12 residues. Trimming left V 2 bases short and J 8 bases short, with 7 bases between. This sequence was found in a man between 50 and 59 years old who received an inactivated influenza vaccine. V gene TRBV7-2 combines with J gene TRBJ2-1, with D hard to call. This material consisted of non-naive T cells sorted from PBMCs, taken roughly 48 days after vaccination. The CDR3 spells CASSLRFYEQFF. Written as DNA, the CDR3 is TGTGCCAGCAGCTTAAGGTTCTATGAGCAGTTCTTC. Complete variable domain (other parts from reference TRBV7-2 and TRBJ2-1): GAGVSQSPSNKVTEKGKDVELRCDPISGHTALYWYRQSLGQGLEFLIYFQGNSAPDKSGLPSDRFSAERTGGSVSTLTIQRTQQEDSAVYLCASSLRFYEQFFGPGTRLTVL.